A selection of T cell receptor beta chains follows, all from one sample in a study of T cells in Graves' hyperthyroidism and ophthalmopathy. TCRdb called the multiplex PCR reads again in MiXCR, with one record for every CDR3 protein. The repertoire holds 490,000 or so distinct CDR3 sequences, roughly 23% seen once, with 45% to 55% in the top ten. What was sequenced was blood. These receptors all come from a woman aged 65 to 85 with Graves' ophthalmopathy. Both conserved end residues are part of each CDR3. The D gene is left open where the match is weak. Rows may omit the clone size; those that give it use once, few, many or a size class.

d_call clone_size j_call v_call cdr3_aa cdr3_nt
- few TRBJ2-5 TRBV13 CASSSPDSIIQETQYF TGTGCCAGCAGCTCACCAGACTCTATCATCCAAGAGACCCAGTACTTC
- many TRBJ2-5 TRBV27 CASSFSRPGETQYF TGTGCCAGCAGTTTCAGCAGACCTGGGGAGACCCAGTACTTC
TRBD1 many TRBJ1-2 TRBV3-1 CASSYGQGAGYTF TGTGCCAGCAGCTACGGACAGGGTGCTGGCTACACCTTC
- - TRBJ2-7 TRBV20-1 CSAEGGNEQYF TGCAGTGCCGAGGGGGGGAACGAGCAGTACTTC
TRBD2 few TRBJ2-1 TRBV5-6 CASSFQREGSNEQFF TGTGCCAGCAGCTTCCAGCGGGAAGGCTCCAATGAGCAGTTCTTC
TRBD2 few TRBJ2-5 TRBV18 CASSPGGVAETQYF TGTGCCAGCTCACCCGGGGGGGTCGCAGAGACCCAGTACTTC
- - TRBJ2-1 TRBV19 CASSRRLGLRNEQFF TGTGCCAGTAGCAGAAGACTAGGCCTCCGCAATGAGCAGTTCTTC
TRBD1 few TRBJ2-3 TRBV6-2/TRBV6-3 CASRADRAGDTQYF TGTGCCAGCAGGGCCGACAGGGCGGGAGATACGCAGTATTTT
- few TRBJ2-1 TRBV5-8 CASSLEAGFSYNEQFF TGTGCCAGCAGCTTGGAAGCAGGGTTTTCATACAATGAGCAGTTCTTC
TRBD1 once TRBJ1-2 TRBV5-4 CASSLQGAFGYTF TGTGCCAGCAGCCTTCAGGGGGCCTTTGGCTACACCTTC
TRBD2 few TRBJ2-4 TRBV5-6 CASSLGLAMNIQYF TGTGCCAGCAGCTTGGGACTAGCGATGAACATTCAGTACTTC
TRBD1 few TRBJ2-2 TRBV5-1 CASSFGQGRDTGELFF TGCGCCAGCAGCTTTGGACAGGGTCGGGACACCGGGGAGCTGTTTTTT
TRBD2 - TRBJ2-1 TRBV2 CASSKRLAGALREFF TGTGCCAGCAGTAAAAGACTAGCGGGGGCCCTAAGGGAGTTCTTC
TRBD2 - TRBJ2-1 TRBV27 CASRHAGVNEQFF TGTGCCAGCAGACACGCGGGGGTGAATGAGCAGTTCTTC
- many TRBJ2-5 TRBV20-1 CSADRSQETQYF TGCAGTGCCGACAGATCCCAAGAGACCCAGTACTTC
- - TRBJ1-4 TRBV18 CASSRDAPTNEKLFF TGTGCCAGCTCAAGGGACGCACCAACTAATGAAAAACTGTTTTTT
TRBD1 - TRBJ2-3 TRBV20-1 CSARGRGLADTQYF TGCAGTGCTAGAGGCAGGGGGCTGGCAGATACGCAGTATTTT
TRBD2 - TRBJ2-2 TRBV11-3 CASSPGYGTSDTGELFF TGTGCCAGCAGCCCAGGGTATGGGACTAGCGACACCGGGGAGCTGTTTTTT
TRBD1 many TRBJ2-7 TRBV3-1 CASSHSGQGDHEQYF TGTGCCAGCAGCCACTCGGGACAGGGGGATCACGAGCAGTACTTC
TRBD1 - TRBJ1-1 TRBV5-1 CASSSTGVGNTEAFF TGCGCCAGCAGCTCGACAGGGGTTGGGAACACTGAAGCTTTCTTT
TRBD2 - TRBJ2-3 TRBV20-1 CSAPGLAGGYTQYF TGCAGTGCTCCGGGACTAGCGGGAGGATATACGCAGTATTTT
- - TRBJ1-6 TRBV5-1 CASSYGTSSYNSPLHF TGCGCCAGCAGCTATGGAACGAGCTCCTATAATTCACCCCTCCACTTT
- - TRBJ2-2 TRBV7-3 CASSPQRLNTGELFF TGTGCCAGCAGCCCCCAGCGGTTGAACACCGGGGAGCTGTTTTTT
TRBD2 many TRBJ2-5 TRBV6-2/TRBV6-3 CASSYRLAETGTQYF TGTGCCAGCAGTTACAGACTAGCGGAAACGGGGACCCAGTACTTC
- - TRBJ1-5 TRBV10-3 CAISEGGVSNQPQHF TGTGCCATCAGTGAGGGGGGCGTTAGCAATCAGCCCCAGCATTTT
TRBD2 few TRBJ2-1 TRBV15 CATSSYGGGNEQFF TGTGCCACCAGCAGTTATGGGGGGGGCAATGAGCAGTTCTTC
- - TRBJ1-3 TRBV19 CASAPGQANSGNTIYF TGTGCCAGTGCACCCGGACAAGCTAACTCTGGAAACACCATATATTTT
- - TRBJ1-5 TRBV6-1 CASLLSGPINQPQHF TGTGCCAGCCTCCTATCGGGACCGATCAATCAGCCCCAGCATTTT
TRBD2 many TRBJ2-1 TRBV6-2/TRBV6-3 CASSSLPGLAKPSSYNEQFF TGTGCCAGCAGTTCACTACCGGGACTAGCTAAGCCCAGCTCCTACAATGAGCAGTTCTTC
TRBD1 few TRBJ1-5 TRBV6-1 CASSDGTGYQPQHF TGTGCCAGCAGTGACGGGACAGGTTATCAGCCCCAGCATTTT
TRBD2 few TRBJ2-3 TRBV6-2/TRBV6-3 CASRRLASTDTQYF TGTGCCAGCAGAAGACTAGCTAGCACAGATACGCAGTATTTT
- few TRBJ2-5 TRBV7-9 CASSLWEYQETQYF TGTGCCAGCAGCTTATGGGAGTACCAAGAGACCCAGTACTTC
- few TRBJ2-3 TRBV3-1 CASSQAARAILTDTQYF TGTGCCAGCAGCCAAGCCGCTAGGGCTATCTTGACAGATACGCAGTATTTT
- - TRBJ1-5 TRBV20-1 CSAPPRGGSQPQHF TGCAGTGCCCCCCCTCGCGGGGGGAGTCAGCCCCAGCATTTT
- - TRBJ2-7 TRBV6-2/TRBV6-3 CASSPDGTTDYEQHF TGTGCCAGCAGTCCGGACGGGACAACCGACTACGAGCAGCACTTC
- many TRBJ1-1 TRBV18 CASSPRNTEAFF TGTGCCAGCTCACCGAGGAACACTGAAGCTTTCTTT
TRBD2 few TRBJ2-2 TRBV3-1 CASSQDPLLAGDSTGELFF TGTGCCAGCAGCCAAGATCCCCTCCTAGCGGGAGATTCCACCGGGGAGCTGTTTTTT
TRBD2 few TRBJ2-3 TRBV7-3 CASSIGLATDTQYF TGTGCCAGCAGCATCGGACTAGCGACAGATACGCAGTATTTT
- - TRBJ2-7 TRBV11-2 CASSRDLPISYEQYF TGTGCCAGCAGCCGAGACCTACCAATTTCCTACGAGCAGTACTTC
TRBD1 - TRBJ2-3 TRBV12-5 CASGLGQGIADTQYF TGTGCTAGTGGTTTGGGACAGGGAATCGCAGATACGCAGTATTTT
TRBD1 few TRBJ1-1 TRBV9 CASSGGTGFTAFF TGTGCCAGCAGCGGGGGGACAGGGTTCACAGCTTTCTTT
TRBD2 - TRBJ2-5 TRBV7-6 CASSPLAGERGETQYF TGTGCCAGCAGTCCCCTAGCGGGAGAGAGGGGTGAGACCCAGTACTTC
- few TRBJ1-2 TRBV30 CARGQMNYGYTF TGTGCCAGGGGACAAATGAACTATGGCTACACCTTC
- - TRBJ1-5 TRBV5-1 CASSLVPGSFQPQHF TGCGCCAGCAGCTTGGTGCCAGGTTCCTTCCAGCCCCAGCATTTT
TRBD2 - TRBJ2-2 TRBV7-8 CASSFLAGGNTGELFF TGTGCCAGCAGCTTTCTAGCGGGAGGTAACACCGGGGAGCTGTTTTTT
- - TRBJ1-1 TRBV24-1 CATSQASYTEAFF TGTGCCACCAGTCAAGCGAGTTACACTGAAGCTTTCTTT
- many TRBJ1-1 TRBV28 CASSFLTLRLNTEAFF TGTGCCAGCAGCTTCCTGACGCTGCGTTTGAACACTGAAGCTTTCTTT
- once TRBJ1-1 TRBV25-1 CASSVGRNHHEAFF TGTGCCAGCAGTGTCGGGAGGAACCACCATGAAGCTTTCTTT
- - TRBJ1-3 TRBV19 CASRWDAANSGNTIYF TGTGCCAGTAGATGGGACGCAGCCAACTCTGGAAACACCATATATTTT
- - TRBJ2-7 TRBV5-1 CARSLALGTGDEQYF TGCGCCCGCAGCTTAGCCCTTGGGACGGGGGACGAGCAGTACTTC
TRBD1 - TRBJ1-1 TRBV6-1 CASRPPGRDRGLSEAFF TGTGCCAGCAGACCCCCCGGCCGGGACAGGGGATTGTCTGAAGCTTTCTTT